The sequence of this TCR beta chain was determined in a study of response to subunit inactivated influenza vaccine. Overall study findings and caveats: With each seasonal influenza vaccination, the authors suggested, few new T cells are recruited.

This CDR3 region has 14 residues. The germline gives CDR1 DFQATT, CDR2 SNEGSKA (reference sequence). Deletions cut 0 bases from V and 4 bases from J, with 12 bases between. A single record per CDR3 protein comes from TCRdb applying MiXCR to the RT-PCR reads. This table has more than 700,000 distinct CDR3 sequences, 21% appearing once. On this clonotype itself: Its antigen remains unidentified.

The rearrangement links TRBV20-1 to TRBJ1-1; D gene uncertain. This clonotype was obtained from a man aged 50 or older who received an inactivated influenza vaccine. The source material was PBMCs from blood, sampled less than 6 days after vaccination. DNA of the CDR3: TGCAGTGCTAGAGATATAAGGATTGGCACTGAAGCTTTCTTT. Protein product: CSARDIRIGTEAFF.